A single sample gave rise to the 7 T cell receptor beta chains below, sequenced in a study of tumor and adjacent non-tumor tissue in lung cancer. The template was RNA from unsorted bulk tissue. More than 3 cm separated this lung sample from the edge of the tumor. A modified ARM-PCR protocol with three rounds of nested PCR amplified TCRbeta. TCRdb itself ran the multiplex PCR reads through MiXCR, one entry per CDR3 protein. The sample records 110,000 or so distinct CDR3 sequences, about 64% being singletons. Sequenced: distant non-tumor lung tissue. These receptors all come from a man aged 55-75 years with non-small cell lung cancer.

Details on this clonotype: With a much larger clone just one base away, this may be a read error. This chain uses TRBV13 with TRBJ1-1; possible D gene TRBD1, 6 bases. The CDR3 consists of 16 residues. With 5 bases removed from V and 3 bases from J, the gap between germline ends came to 19 bases. Germline-derived CDR1 and CDR2 are PRHDT and FYEKMQ (reference sequence). The CDR3: CASSDRDGGLDTEAFF. CDR3 sequence (DNA): TGTGCCAGCAGCGACCGGGACGGGGGGCTTGACACTGAAGCTTTCTTT.

V gene TRBV7-3 combines with J gene TRBJ2-2; D might be TRBD2 (5 bases). V lost 4 bases and J 5 bases, leaving 8 bases between the germline ends. Per the germline V gene, CDR1 is SGHTA and CDR2 is FQGTGA. The CDR3 has 13 amino acids. CDR3 nucleotides: TGTGCCAGCAGCTCGGGGAGTACCGGGGAGCTGTTTTTT. Amino acid sequence: CASSSGSTGELFF.

Note on this clonotype: A read error is possible here, since a much larger clone lies one base away. This rearrangement joins TRBV7-9 to TRBJ2-3; D uncertain. Trimming stripped 6 bases from V and 2 bases from J, with 15 bases between. This CDR3 has 15 residues. CDR1 is SEHNR, CDR2 FQNEAQ, per germline (reference sequence). This chain's CDR3 is CASSHTFRITDTQYF. As DNA, the CDR3 is TGTGCCAGCAGTCATACCTTCCGGATCACAGATACGCAGTATTTT.

This clonotype was recorded once. A read error may account for a junction end that differs from germline. J is TRBJ2-1 and V is TRBV20-1; 7 bases fit TRBD2. The CDR3 sequence is 13 residues long. Germline-derived CDR1 and CDR2 are DFQATT and SNEGSKA (reference sequence). DNA of the CDR3: TGCAGTACTAGCGCGGGCTCCTACAATGAGCAGTTCTTC. This gives the protein CSTSAGSYNEQFF.

This clonotype was found once. One end of the junction fails to match germline, which may point to a read error. The chain employs TRBV4-2 and TRBJ1-1; D is uncertain. Germline V gene lookup returns CDR1 LGHNA and CDR2 YNFKEQ. This CDR3 is built from 14 residues. CDR3 region: CVSSQDPRSTEVFF. The CDR3 DNA follows: TGTGTCAGCAGCCAAGATCCCCGGAGCACTGAAGTTTTCTTT.

CDR3 bases: TGTGCCAGCAGCGTAGAAGGGACAGGGGGGAATTCACCCCTCCACTTT. It translates to CASSVEGTGGNSPLHF. The chain employs TRBV9 and TRBJ1-6; 11 bases map to TRBD1. Germline V gives CDR1 SGDLS, CDR2 YYNGEE. V was clipped by 0 bases and J by 7 bases; unmatched bases: 3. The CDR3 sequence is 16 residues long.

Concerning this clonotype itself: Being one base from a much bigger clone, this may be a read error. This CDR3 reads CSASYQIETQYF. The CDR3 DNA sequence: TGCAGTGCTAGCTACCAGATTGAGACCCAGTACTTC. This rearrangement joins TRBV20-1 to TRBJ2-5, with no clear D. The germline V gene encodes CDR1 DFQATT and CDR2 SNEGSKA (reference sequence). This CDR3 comprises 12 residues. Trimming stripped 3 bases from V and 5 bases from J, with 10 bases between.